These 6 T cell receptor beta chains share one sample of origin, sequenced in a study of cytomegalovirus exposure and HLA in healthy donors. 13 Jbeta primers and 60 Vbeta primers were used for the PCR. Generated by immunoSEQ multiplex PCR, the TCRdb table keeps only in-frame clones and is missing some. Of 200,000 to 250,000 clones listed, 80% to 90% are singletons. The sample taken for sequencing was PBMCs. All receptors derive from a man in his thirties or forties in good health and CMV-seronegative.

This clone occurred a few times. This chain connects TRBV11-2 to TRBJ1-2, with D possibly being TRBD1 (6 bases). CDR3 length: 17 residues. Germline V lookup: CDR1 SGHAT, CDR2 FQNNGV. The V and J ends lost 5 bases and 5 bases respectively, with 24 bases between them. The CDR3 is CASSHLLRVGTRYGYTF. The CDR3, as DNA: TGTGCCAGCAGCCATCTTCTACGCGTAGGGACAAGATATGGCTACACCTTC.

The chain links TRBV4-1 to TRBJ1-3, with a tentative D call TRBD1 (6 bases). V gave up 2 bases and J gave up 1 base, with 15 bases separating them. The CDR3 spans 17 residues. Germline assignment: CDR1 MGHRA and CDR2 YSYEKL. CDR3 sequence: CASSQKRQVGSGNTIYF. The CDR3 DNA is TGCGCCAGCAGCCAAAAGAGACAGGTCGGGTCTGGAAACACCATATATTTT.

A few counts support this clone. The J gene is TRBJ2-2, the V gene TRBV12-5; 8 bases line up with TRBD1. CDR1 is LGHNT, CDR2 FRNRAP, per germline. V dropped 4 bases and J dropped 1; count of bases not matched to a gene: 5. This CDR3 region has 16 residues. The CDR3 DNA follows: TGTGCTAGTGGTTCCACCGGGACAGGGAACACCGGGGAGCTGTTTTTT. This translates into CASGSTGTGNTGELFF. The full variable domain, its missing parts supplied by reference TRBV12-5 and TRBJ2-2, is DARVTQTPRHKVTEMGQEVTMRCQPILGHNTVFWYRQTMMQGLELLAYFRNRAPLDDSGMPKDRFSAEMPDATLATLKIQPSEPRDSAVYFCASGSTGTGNTGELFFGEGSRLTVL.

The chain links TRBV7-8 to TRBJ1-3, with 8 nucleotides matching TRBD1. The germline V gene has CDR1 SGHVS and CDR2 FQNEAQ. The ends lost 1 base at V and 4 bases at J; junction bases unmatched: 6. The CDR3 is 16 residues long. The CDR3 bases are TGTGCCAGCAGCTTAGTTAACAGGGGGTTGGGAAACACCATATATTTT. It is translated as CASSLVNRGLGNTIYF. Complete variable domain (other parts from reference TRBV7-8 and TRBJ1-3): GAGVSQSPRYKVAKRGQDVALRCDPISGHVSLFWYQQALGQGPEFLTYFQNEAQLDKSGLPSDRFFAERPEGSVSTLKIQRTQQEDSAVYLCASSLVNRGLGNTIYFGEGSWLTVV.

The V call is TRBV5-1, the J call TRBJ1-4; D call uncertain. Germline V gene data show CDR1 as SGHRS and CDR2 as YFSETQ. Trimming left V 0 bases short and J 5 bases short, with 14 bases between. This CDR3 is built from 16 residues. CDR3 sequence (DNA): TGCGCCAGCAGCTTGGGGGCCGGCGCCATAAATGAAAAACTGTTTTTT. It translates to CASSLGAGAINEKLFF.

The chain links TRBV5-6 to TRBJ1-2; D is unresolved. This CDR3 comprises 13 residues. V lost 1 base and J 3 bases, leaving 7 bases between the germline ends. Germline V gives CDR1 SGHDT, CDR2 YYEEEE. The CDR3 region has the DNA TGTGCCAGCAGCTTGAGTCAGGACTATGGCTACACCTTC. It is translated as CASSLSQDYGYTF. The whole variable domain, filled in from reference TRBV5-6 and TRBJ1-2, reads DAGVTQSPTHLIKTRGQQVTLRCSPKSGHDTVSWYQQALGQGPQFIFQYYEEEERQRGNFPDRFSGHQFPNYSSELNVNALLLGDSALYLCASSLSQDYGYTFGSGTRLTVV.